Listed below are T cell receptor beta chains from one sample, sequenced in a study of blood T cell repertoires in COVID-19. The data were produced by immunoSEQ multiplex PCR, yet TCRdb's version contains in-frame clones alone and is incomplete. The table includes around 34,000 clones, 82% detected once. Sequencing was carried out using peripheral blood. The receptors were gathered from an elderly man with active or convalescent COVID-19. Each CDR3 is given with its conserved first and last residue. A D gene is named only where the DNA matches it firmly. Expanded clones get a size class; other rows say once, few or many, or leave the size out.

j_gene: TRBJ1-1
v_gene: TRBV5-1
d_gene: TRBD1
abundance: NA
CDR3nt: TGCGCCAGCAGGGTGGGGGGACAGGCTAGCACTGAAGCTTTCTTT
CDR3aa: CASRVGGQASTEAFF

j_gene: TRBJ2-1
v_gene: TRBV10-2
d_gene: TRBD2
abundance: NA
CDR3nt: TGCGCCAGCAGTGACCCAGGACTAGCGGGAGTGAATGAGCAGTTCTTC
CDR3aa: CASSDPGLAGVNEQFF

j_gene: TRBJ2-1
v_gene: TRBV4-1
d_gene: NA
abundance: NA
CDR3nt: TGCGCCAGCAGCCAAGTCAATGGGGCCAATGAGCAGTTCTTC
CDR3aa: CASSQVNGANEQFF

j_gene: TRBJ2-3
v_gene: TRBV28
d_gene: NA
abundance: NA
CDR3nt: TGTGCCAGCAGTGCCCCAGCGGCCACAGATACGCAGTATTTT
CDR3aa: CASSAPAATDTQYF

j_gene: TRBJ1-2
v_gene: TRBV5-5
d_gene: NA
abundance: NA
CDR3nt: TGTGCCAGCAGCTCCGGGACAACGACTAACTATGGCTACACCTTC
CDR3aa: CASSSGTTTNYGYTF

j_gene: TRBJ2-2
v_gene: TRBV2
d_gene: TRBD2
abundance: NA
CDR3nt: TGTGCCAGCAGTGAAGGGCGGGGGTACACCGGGGAGCTGTTTTTT
CDR3aa: CASSEGRGYTGELFF

j_gene: TRBJ1-3
v_gene: TRBV27
d_gene: NA
abundance: NA
CDR3nt: TGTGCCAGCAGTTCCCAGGGCCGTGGCACCATATATTTT
CDR3aa: CASSSQGRGTIYF

j_gene: TRBJ1-2
v_gene: TRBV5-1
d_gene: TRBD1
abundance: few
CDR3nt: TGCGCCAGCGCCGGGACAGGGAGAAAGGATGGCTACACCTTC
CDR3aa: CASAGTGRKDGYTF

j_gene: TRBJ1-5
v_gene: TRBV5-6
d_gene: NA
abundance: NA
CDR3nt: TGTGCCAGCAGCCGACGGACGCAGGGTAGGCAGCCCCAGCATTTT
CDR3aa: CASSRRTQGRQPQHF

j_gene: TRBJ2-1
v_gene: TRBV5-1
d_gene: TRBD2
abundance: once
CDR3nt: TGCGCCAGCAGCTTGGAAGGTCCTAGCGGGAGGCGTGAGCAGTTCTTC
CDR3aa: CASSLEGPSGRREQFF

j_gene: TRBJ2-2
v_gene: TRBV6-2/TRBV6-3
d_gene: NA
abundance: NA
CDR3nt: TGTGCCAGCAGTTCTCCGAACACCGGGGAGCTGTTTTTT
CDR3aa: CASSSPNTGELFF

j_gene: TRBJ1-2
v_gene: TRBV6-5
d_gene: TRBD1
abundance: NA
CDR3nt: TGTGCCAGCAGTTACTCTCTAGGGACAGGCTATGGCTACACCTTC
CDR3aa: CASSYSLGTGYGYTF

j_gene: TRBJ1-2
v_gene: TRBV29-1
d_gene: TRBD1
abundance: NA
CDR3nt: TGCAGCGTTGACGACAGGGGGTTATATGGCTACACCTTC
CDR3aa: CSVDDRGLYGYTF

j_gene: TRBJ2-3
v_gene: TRBV3-1/TRBV3-2
d_gene: NA
abundance: NA
CDR3nt: TGTGCCAGCAGCCAAAACGGCGGGAACGGGGTAGGGCAGTATTTT
CDR3aa: CASSQNGGNGVGQYF

j_gene: TRBJ1-4
v_gene: TRBV5-1
d_gene: NA
abundance: NA
CDR3nt: TGCGCCAGCAGCTTGGCCACATCCCCCCAGGAAAAACTGTTTTTT
CDR3aa: CASSLATSPQEKLFF

j_gene: TRBJ2-7
v_gene: TRBV7-9
d_gene: NA
abundance: NA
CDR3nt: TGTGCCAGCAGCTTAGAACAGCCGACCTACGAGCAGTACTTC
CDR3aa: CASSLEQPTYEQYF

j_gene: TRBJ1-4
v_gene: TRBV6-5
d_gene: TRBD1
abundance: NA
CDR3nt: TGTGCCAGCAGCCGGGACAGGGAAAGGGAAAAACTGTTTTTT
CDR3aa: CASSRDREREKLFF

j_gene: TRBJ2-7
v_gene: TRBV5-1
d_gene: NA
abundance: once
CDR3nt: TGCGCCAGCAGCCCGACAGGGAGGTACGAGCAGTACTTC
CDR3aa: CASSPTGRYEQYF

j_gene: TRBJ2-1
v_gene: TRBV27
d_gene: TRBD1
abundance: NA
CDR3nt: TGTGCCAGCAGTTTATGGCAGGGGGCTAATGAGCAGTTCTTC
CDR3aa: CASSLWQGANEQFF

j_gene: TRBJ2-5
v_gene: TRBV9
d_gene: NA
abundance: NA
CDR3nt: TGTGCCAGCAGCGTATCGGGACTGGAAGAGACCCAGTACTTC
CDR3aa: CASSVSGLEETQYF

j_gene: TRBJ1-2
v_gene: TRBV4-3
d_gene: NA
abundance: NA
CDR3nt: TGCGCCAGCAGCCAACCCCGGGGGTATGGCTACACCTTC
CDR3aa: CASSQPRGYGYTF

j_gene: TRBJ1-1
v_gene: TRBV7-2
d_gene: NA
abundance: NA
CDR3nt: TGTGCCAGCAGCTTACGACAGTCCACTGAAGCTTTCTTT
CDR3aa: CASSLRQSTEAFF

j_gene: TRBJ2-2
v_gene: TRBV5-4
d_gene: NA
abundance: few
CDR3nt: TGTGCCAGCAGCTCCCCAGGCGGGGAGCTGTTTTTT
CDR3aa: CASSSPGGELFF

j_gene: TRBJ1-1
v_gene: TRBV3-1/TRBV3-2
d_gene: NA
abundance: NA
CDR3nt: TGTGCCAGCAGCCAAGGGGGGCGCTGGACTGAAGCTTTCTTT
CDR3aa: CASSQGGRWTEAFF

j_gene: TRBJ2-5
v_gene: TRBV24-1
d_gene: TRBD2
abundance: NA
CDR3nt: TGTGCCACCAGTGATTCCCTGAGTAGCGGGATGGAGACCCAGTACTTC
CDR3aa: CATSDSLSSGMETQYF

j_gene: TRBJ2-4
v_gene: TRBV6-2/TRBV6-3
d_gene: NA
abundance: NA
CDR3nt: TGTGCCAGCAGTTCGCGTGAAGAAGCCAAAAACATTCAGTACTTC
CDR3aa: CASSSREEAKNIQYF

j_gene: TRBJ2-1
v_gene: TRBV6-2/TRBV6-3
d_gene: NA
abundance: NA
CDR3nt: TGTGCCAGCAGTTACTCGTTCCAGGGGGGCAATGAGCAGTTCTTC
CDR3aa: CASSYSFQGGNEQFF

j_gene: TRBJ2-3
v_gene: TRBV11-2
d_gene: NA
abundance: NA
CDR3nt: TGTGCCAGCAGCTTAGTGTCTTCAGATACGCAGTATTTT
CDR3aa: CASSLVSSDTQYF

j_gene: TRBJ2-1
v_gene: TRBV6-6
d_gene: TRBD2
abundance: once
CDR3nt: TGTGCCATCAGGGACTATGCCAATGAGCAGTTCTTC
CDR3aa: CAIRDYANEQFF

j_gene: TRBJ2-7
v_gene: TRBV10-2
d_gene: TRBD2
abundance: NA
CDR3nt: TGCGCCAGCAGCAGGTGGCTAGCGGGAGGAGGAGGGGCGCGCGAGCAGTACTTC
CDR3aa: CASSRWLAGGGGAREQYF

j_gene: TRBJ1-2
v_gene: TRBV29-1
d_gene: NA
abundance: once
CDR3nt: TGCAGCGTTGAACTACGTACCCGCTACACCTTC
CDR3aa: CSVELRTRYTF

j_gene: TRBJ1-1
v_gene: TRBV30
d_gene: TRBD1
abundance: NA
CDR3nt: TGTGCCTGGGGGGGACAGGGCCGCTTCTTT
CDR3aa: CAWGGQGRFF

j_gene: TRBJ2-2
v_gene: TRBV11-2
d_gene: TRBD2
abundance: NA
CDR3nt: TGTGCCAGCAGCTTAGTCGGGGTAGCGGGAGGGCCTGACGGGGAGCTGTTTTTT
CDR3aa: CASSLVGVAGGPDGELFF

j_gene: TRBJ1-5
v_gene: TRBV6-4
d_gene: TRBD1
abundance: few
CDR3nt: TGTGCCAGCAGTGCCCAGGGGGCCCGGCCCCAGCATTTT
CDR3aa: CASSAQGARPQHF

j_gene: TRBJ2-7
v_gene: TRBV9
d_gene: TRBD2
abundance: NA
CDR3nt: TGTGCCAGCAGCGTATCCGGTTCGGGACTAGTCTACGAGCAGTACTTC
CDR3aa: CASSVSGSGLVYEQYF

j_gene: TRBJ2-7
v_gene: TRBV6-6
d_gene: TRBD2
abundance: NA
CDR3nt: TGTGCCAGCAGCCCCGGGACTAGCGGGGAGCAGTACTTC
CDR3aa: CASSPGTSGEQYF

j_gene: TRBJ2-3
v_gene: TRBV7-2
d_gene: TRBD2
abundance: NA
CDR3nt: TGTGCCAGCAGCTTACTGGGACTAGCGGAAAGCACAGATACGCAGTATTTT
CDR3aa: CASSLLGLAESTDTQYF

j_gene: TRBJ1-4
v_gene: TRBV24-1
d_gene: TRBD1
abundance: NA
CDR3nt: TGTGCCACCAGTGCGGCAGGGGGGGAAAAACTGTTTTTT
CDR3aa: CATSAAGGEKLFF

j_gene: TRBJ2-1
v_gene: TRBV11-2
d_gene: NA
abundance: few
CDR3nt: TGTGCCAGCAGCTTTAGGGGGGGTGCGTACAATGAGCAGTTCTTC
CDR3aa: CASSFRGGAYNEQFF

j_gene: TRBJ1-2
v_gene: TRBV6-6
d_gene: TRBD1
abundance: NA
CDR3nt: TGTGCCAGCAGTCTCGGGACAGGGGTTGGAGGCTACACCTTC
CDR3aa: CASSLGTGVGGYTF

j_gene: TRBJ2-7
v_gene: TRBV4-1
d_gene: NA
abundance: NA
CDR3nt: TGCGCCAGCAGCCCTCCTTCTAGCAGCGACGAGCAGTACTTC
CDR3aa: CASSPPSSSDEQYF

j_gene: TRBJ2-7
v_gene: TRBV9
d_gene: TRBD1
abundance: NA
CDR3nt: TGTGCCAGCAGCGTAGGAAAGGGACAGACCTACGAGCAGTACTTC
CDR3aa: CASSVGKGQTYEQYF

j_gene: TRBJ1-1
v_gene: TRBV10-3
d_gene: TRBD1
abundance: NA
CDR3nt: TGTGCCATCAGTGACCCCGGGACAGGGAACACTGAAGCTTTCTTT
CDR3aa: CAISDPGTGNTEAFF

j_gene: TRBJ1-3
v_gene: TRBV9
d_gene: NA
abundance: few
CDR3nt: TGTGCCAGCAGCGTCTCGGGAACTGGAAACACCATATATTTT
CDR3aa: CASSVSGTGNTIYF

j_gene: TRBJ2-2
v_gene: TRBV7-3
d_gene: TRBD1
abundance: NA
CDR3nt: TGTGCCAGCAGCTTAACCCCGGACAGGGGGCTTATTGGCGGGAGTACGGGCGGGGAGCTGTTTTTT
CDR3aa: CASSLTPDRGLIGGSTGGELFF

j_gene: TRBJ1-2
v_gene: TRBV7-9
d_gene: NA
abundance: NA
CDR3nt: TGTGCCAGCAGCTTACCTCTGGCTCTAGCTAACTATGGCTACACCTTC
CDR3aa: CASSLPLALANYGYTF

j_gene: TRBJ2-5
v_gene: TRBV5-1
d_gene: TRBD2
abundance: NA
CDR3nt: TGCGCCAGCAGTAGGGCTAGCGGGCCGTCATGGGAGACCCAGTACTTC
CDR3aa: CASSRASGPSWETQYF

j_gene: TRBJ2-7
v_gene: TRBV3-1/TRBV3-2
d_gene: TRBD2
abundance: NA
CDR3nt: TGTGCCAGCAGCCAAGGCCCGACTAGCGGGAACTCCTACGAGCAGTACTTC
CDR3aa: CASSQGPTSGNSYEQYF

j_gene: TRBJ2-2
v_gene: TRBV7-9
d_gene: NA
abundance: NA
CDR3nt: TGTGCCAGCAGCCGCGGGTACACCGGGGAGCTGTTTTTT
CDR3aa: CASSRGYTGELFF

j_gene: TRBJ2-1
v_gene: TRBV28
d_gene: TRBD2
abundance: few
CDR3nt: TGTGCCAGCAGTTTAGCTGCGGGAGGTCGCCATGAGCAGTTCTTC
CDR3aa: CASSLAAGGRHEQFF

j_gene: TRBJ1-4
v_gene: TRBV19
d_gene: NA
abundance: NA
CDR3nt: TGTGCCAGTAAGCAGGCCGATGAAAAACTGTTTTTT
CDR3aa: CASKQADEKLFF

j_gene: TRBJ2-3
v_gene: TRBV13
d_gene: TRBD1
abundance: NA
CDR3nt: TGTGCCAGCAGCTACCAACAGGGGGATACGCAGTATTTT
CDR3aa: CASSYQQGDTQYF

j_gene: TRBJ2-3
v_gene: TRBV24-1
d_gene: NA
abundance: NA
CDR3nt: TGTGCCACCAGTGATGGGCGGACTAGCACAGATACGCAGTATTTT
CDR3aa: CATSDGRTSTDTQYF

j_gene: TRBJ2-5
v_gene: TRBV24-1
d_gene: TRBD2
abundance: NA
CDR3nt: TGTGCCACCAGTGATTTTGCTAGCGGGAGTTTTGAGACCCAGTACTTC
CDR3aa: CATSDFASGSFETQYF

j_gene: TRBJ2-7
v_gene: TRBV10-3
d_gene: NA
abundance: NA
CDR3nt: TGTGCCATCAGTGAGGAGAACAGTTTCGAGCAGTACTTC
CDR3aa: CAISEENSFEQYF

j_gene: TRBJ1-5
v_gene: TRBV27
d_gene: NA
abundance: few
CDR3nt: TGTGCCAGCAGTGCCTCGGGGAGAGGGAATCAGCCCCAGCATTTT
CDR3aa: CASSASGRGNQPQHF

j_gene: TRBJ2-3
v_gene: TRBV5-1
d_gene: NA
abundance: NA
CDR3nt: TGCGCCAGCAGCTTGGGAGCAAGCACAGATACGCAGTATTTT
CDR3aa: CASSLGASTDTQYF